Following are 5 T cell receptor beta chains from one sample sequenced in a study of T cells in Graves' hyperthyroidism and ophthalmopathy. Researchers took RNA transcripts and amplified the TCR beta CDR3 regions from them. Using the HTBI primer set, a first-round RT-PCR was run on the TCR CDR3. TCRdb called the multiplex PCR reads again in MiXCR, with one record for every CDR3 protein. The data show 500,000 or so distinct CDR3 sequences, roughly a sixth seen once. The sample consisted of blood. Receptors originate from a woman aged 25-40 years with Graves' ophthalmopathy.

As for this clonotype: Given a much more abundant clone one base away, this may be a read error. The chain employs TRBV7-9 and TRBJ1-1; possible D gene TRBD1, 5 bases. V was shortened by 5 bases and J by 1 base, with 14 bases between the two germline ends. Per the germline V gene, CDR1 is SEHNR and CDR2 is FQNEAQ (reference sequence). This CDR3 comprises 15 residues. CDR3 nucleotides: TGTGCCAGCAGCGGGGCGCACGGGGGGAACACTGAAGCTTTCTTT. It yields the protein CASSGAHGGNTEAFF.

The CDR3 sequence is CASSSWGGVQPQHF. The CDR3 DNA follows: TGTGCCAGCAGCTCCTGGGGTGGGGTACAGCCCCAGCATTTT. The chain recombines TRBV7-8 with TRBJ1-5, with D unclear. The CDR3 extends over 14 amino acids. The V gene's germline CDR1 is SGHVS and CDR2 FQNEAQ. The germline V and J ends were trimmed by 4 bases and 7 bases, with 14 bases remaining between them.

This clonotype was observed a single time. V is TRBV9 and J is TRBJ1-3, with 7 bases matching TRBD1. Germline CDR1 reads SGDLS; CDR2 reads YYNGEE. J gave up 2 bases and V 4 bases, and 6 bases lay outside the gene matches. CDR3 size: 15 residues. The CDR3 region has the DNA TGTGCCAGCAGCTCGCCGACAGGGACTGGAAACACCATATATTTT. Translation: CASSSPTGTGNTIYF.

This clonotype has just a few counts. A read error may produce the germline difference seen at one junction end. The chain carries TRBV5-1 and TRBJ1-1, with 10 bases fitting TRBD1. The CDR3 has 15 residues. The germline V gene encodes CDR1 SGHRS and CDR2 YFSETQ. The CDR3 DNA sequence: TGTGCCAGCAGCAGGGACAGGGGAGGGAGCACTGAAGCTTTCTTT. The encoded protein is CASSRDRGGSTEAFF.

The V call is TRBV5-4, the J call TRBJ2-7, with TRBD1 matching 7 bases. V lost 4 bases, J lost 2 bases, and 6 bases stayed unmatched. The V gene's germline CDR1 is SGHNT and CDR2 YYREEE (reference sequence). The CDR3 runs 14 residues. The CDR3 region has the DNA TGTGCCAGCAGCAGCGCCGGGACAGCCTACGAGCAGTACTTC. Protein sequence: CASSSAGTAYEQYF.